This T cell receptor (beta chain) appears in the sequencing data of a study of blood T cell repertoires in COVID-19. The wider study: Sample material is recorded as cDNA or gDNA derived from T cells, B-cell-depleted T cells, or PBMCs.

Original analysis: Using reference gene primer amplification, nucleated cell counts were estimated. Clones were read by immunoSEQ multiplex PCR, and TCRdb kept only the in-frame ones, dropping some. For V, J and clone size, that table is used; D and trimming come from the DNA. The sample contains about 74,000 clones, around four fifths of which appear only once. The germline CDR1 and CDR2 sequences are MNHEY and SVGAGI. V shed 6 bases and J 4 bases; nucleotides not matched to a gene: 10. The CDR3 loop spans 15 amino acids. The source is a man in his 70s with acute or convalescent COVID-19. Sequencing was performed on peripheral blood. The chain couples TRBV6-5 to TRBJ1-2; 8 nucleotides agree with TRBD1. CDR3 bases: TGTGCCAGCAGCCGACAGGGGTCTGAATTCTATGGCTACACCTTC. Translating it yields CASSRQGSEFYGYTF.